This TCR beta chain appears in the sequencing data of a study of blood T cell repertoires in COVID-19. Study summary: The United States, Italy and Spain supplied acute and convalescent COVID-19 samples.

The protocol was immunoSEQ multiplex PCR, while the TCRdb copy is restricted to in-frame clones and leaves out a portion. The data show more than 55,000 clones, 86% seen once. Trimming at V came to 3 bases and at J to 6 bases, leaving 9 bases not matched to a gene. Germline V gene sequence: CDR1 SGHRS, CDR2 YFSETQ. This CDR3 has 15 amino acids. Material: peripheral blood. This TCR came from a woman of 80 years or more with acute or convalescent COVID-19. The V gene is TRBV5-1, the J gene TRBJ1-2; TRBD1 agrees at 9 bases. CDR3 amino acids: CASSSWTGAANGYTF. DNA for the CDR3: TGCGCCAGCAGCTCTTGGACAGGGGCCGCCAATGGCTACACCTTC.